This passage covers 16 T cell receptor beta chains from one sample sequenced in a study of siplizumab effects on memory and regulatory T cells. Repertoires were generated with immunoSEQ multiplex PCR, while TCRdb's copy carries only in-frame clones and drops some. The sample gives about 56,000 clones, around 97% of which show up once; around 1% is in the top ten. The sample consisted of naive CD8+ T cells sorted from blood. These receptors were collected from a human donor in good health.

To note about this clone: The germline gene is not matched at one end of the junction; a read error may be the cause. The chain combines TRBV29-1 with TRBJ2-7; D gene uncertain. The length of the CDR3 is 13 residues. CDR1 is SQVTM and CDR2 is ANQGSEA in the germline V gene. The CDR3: CSVEDHKQYAQYF. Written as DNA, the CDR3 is TGCAGCGTTGAAGATCACAAACAGTACGCGCAGTACTTC.

This chain's CDR3 is CSVAGQGPEQFF. The DNA of the CDR3 is TGCAGCGTCGCGGGACAGGGGCCCGAGCAGTTCTTC. This chain connects TRBV29-1 to TRBJ2-1; 10 nucleotides agree with TRBD1. Germline CDR1 is SQVTM and CDR2 is ANQGSEA. The CDR3 runs to 12 residues. V was clipped by 6 bases and J by 10 bases; unmatched bases: 6.

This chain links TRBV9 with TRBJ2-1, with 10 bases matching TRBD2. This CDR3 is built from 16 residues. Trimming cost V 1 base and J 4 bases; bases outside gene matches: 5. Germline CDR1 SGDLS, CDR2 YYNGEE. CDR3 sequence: CASSVSLAGDYNEQFF. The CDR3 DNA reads TGTGCCAGCAGCGTAAGTCTAGCGGGGGATTACAATGAGCAGTTCTTC.

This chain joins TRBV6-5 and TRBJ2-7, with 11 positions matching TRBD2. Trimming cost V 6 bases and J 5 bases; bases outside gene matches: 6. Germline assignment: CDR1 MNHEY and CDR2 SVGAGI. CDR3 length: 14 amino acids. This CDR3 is CASSLLAGVDEQYF. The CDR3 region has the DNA TGTGCCAGCAGCCTACTAGCGGGAGTGGACGAGCAGTACTTC.

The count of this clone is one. The CDR3 DNA follows: TGTGCCAGCAGCTTGGCGTCTGGGCTCGGGGAGACCCAGTACTTC. It encodes CASSLASGLGETQYF. The V call is TRBV5-4, the J call TRBJ2-5; D unclear. The germline CDR1 and CDR2 sequences are SGHNT and YYREEE (reference sequence). Trimming removed 0 bases from V and 5 bases from J, with 14 bases in between. CDR3 length: 15 amino acids.

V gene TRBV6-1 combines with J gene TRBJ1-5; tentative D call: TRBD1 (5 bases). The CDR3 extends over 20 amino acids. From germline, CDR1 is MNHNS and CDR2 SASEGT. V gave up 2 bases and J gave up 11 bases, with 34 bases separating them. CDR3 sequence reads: CASSEPTGGRVGPYGYAQHF. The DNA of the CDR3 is TGTGCCAGCAGTGAACCGACGGGGGGACGCGTTGGGCCGTACGGGTATGCCCAGCATTTT.

Here the CDR3 reads CAARGDRSTDTQYF. The CDR3 bases are TGTGCCGCCCGAGGGGACAGAAGCACAGATACGCAGTATTTT. The chain combines TRBV2 with TRBJ2-3; 7 nucleotides align to TRBD1. The CDR3 is made up of 14 amino acids. Germline V CDR1 and CDR2: SNHLY, FYNNEI. The junction had 8 bases not matched to a gene; V was cut back by 11 bases and J by 0 bases.

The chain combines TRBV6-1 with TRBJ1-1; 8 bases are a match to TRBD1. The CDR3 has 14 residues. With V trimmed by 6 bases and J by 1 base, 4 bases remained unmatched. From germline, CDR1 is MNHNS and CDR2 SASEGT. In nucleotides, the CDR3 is TGTGCCAGCAGCCAGGACAGGGCGAACACTGAAGCTTTCTTT. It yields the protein CASSQDRANTEAFF.

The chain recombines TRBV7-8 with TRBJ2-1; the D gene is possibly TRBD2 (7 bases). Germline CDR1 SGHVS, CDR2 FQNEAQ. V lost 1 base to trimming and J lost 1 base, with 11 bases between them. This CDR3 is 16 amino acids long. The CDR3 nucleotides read TGTGCCAGCAGCTTAGGGGGGCGGGAGTCCTACAATGAGCAGTTCTTC. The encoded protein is CASSLGGRESYNEQFF.

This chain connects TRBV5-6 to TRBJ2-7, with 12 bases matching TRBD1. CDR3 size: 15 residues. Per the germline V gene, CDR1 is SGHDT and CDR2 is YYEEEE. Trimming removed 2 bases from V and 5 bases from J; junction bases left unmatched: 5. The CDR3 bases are TGTGCCAGCAGCTTCCGGGACAGGGGGCGACACGAGCAGTACTTC. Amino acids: CASSFRDRGRHEQYF.

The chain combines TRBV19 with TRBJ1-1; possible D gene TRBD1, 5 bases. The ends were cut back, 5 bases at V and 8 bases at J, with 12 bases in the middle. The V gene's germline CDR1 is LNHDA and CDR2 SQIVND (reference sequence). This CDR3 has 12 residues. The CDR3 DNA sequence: TGTGCCAGTAGTTTCTTCCGACAGGAAGCTTTCTTT. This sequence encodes CASSFFRQEAFF.

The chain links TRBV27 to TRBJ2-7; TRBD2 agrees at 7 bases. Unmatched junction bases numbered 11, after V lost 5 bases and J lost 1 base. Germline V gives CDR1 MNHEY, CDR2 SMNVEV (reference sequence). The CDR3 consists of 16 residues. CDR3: CASSPFIPGGSYEQYF. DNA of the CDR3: TGTGCCAGCAGTCCCTTTATACCGGGAGGATCCTACGAGCAGTACTTC.

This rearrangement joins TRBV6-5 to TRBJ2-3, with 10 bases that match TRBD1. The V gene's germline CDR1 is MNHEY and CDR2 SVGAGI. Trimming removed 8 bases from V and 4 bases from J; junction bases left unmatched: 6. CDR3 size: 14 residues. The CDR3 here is CASGTGAAPDTQYF. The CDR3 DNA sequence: TGTGCCAGCGGGACAGGGGCCGCCCCAGATACGCAGTATTTT.

The CDR3 spells CSVAGTTYEQYF. The CDR3 coding sequence is TGCAGCGTCGCCGGGACTACCTACGAGCAGTACTTC. The J gene is TRBJ2-7, the V gene TRBV29-1, with TRBD2 matching 7 bases. CDR1 is SQVTM, CDR2 ANQGSEA, per germline. CDR3 length: 12 amino acids. Germline trimming cut 6 bases from V and 2 bases from J; bases unmatched to any gene: 4.

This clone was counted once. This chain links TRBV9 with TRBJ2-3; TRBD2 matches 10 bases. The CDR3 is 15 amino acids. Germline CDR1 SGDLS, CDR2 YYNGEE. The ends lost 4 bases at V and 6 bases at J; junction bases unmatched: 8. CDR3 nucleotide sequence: TGTGCCAGCAGCCCTTCTGGGACTAGCGCGGATACGCAGTATTTT. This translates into CASSPSGTSADTQYF.

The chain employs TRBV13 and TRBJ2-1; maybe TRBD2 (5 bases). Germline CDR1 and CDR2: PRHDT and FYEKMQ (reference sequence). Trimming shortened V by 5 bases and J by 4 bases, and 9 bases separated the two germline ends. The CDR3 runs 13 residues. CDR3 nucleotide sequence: TGTGCCAGCAGCCCCCGGGGTTACAATGAGCAGTTCTTC. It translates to CASSPRGYNEQFF.